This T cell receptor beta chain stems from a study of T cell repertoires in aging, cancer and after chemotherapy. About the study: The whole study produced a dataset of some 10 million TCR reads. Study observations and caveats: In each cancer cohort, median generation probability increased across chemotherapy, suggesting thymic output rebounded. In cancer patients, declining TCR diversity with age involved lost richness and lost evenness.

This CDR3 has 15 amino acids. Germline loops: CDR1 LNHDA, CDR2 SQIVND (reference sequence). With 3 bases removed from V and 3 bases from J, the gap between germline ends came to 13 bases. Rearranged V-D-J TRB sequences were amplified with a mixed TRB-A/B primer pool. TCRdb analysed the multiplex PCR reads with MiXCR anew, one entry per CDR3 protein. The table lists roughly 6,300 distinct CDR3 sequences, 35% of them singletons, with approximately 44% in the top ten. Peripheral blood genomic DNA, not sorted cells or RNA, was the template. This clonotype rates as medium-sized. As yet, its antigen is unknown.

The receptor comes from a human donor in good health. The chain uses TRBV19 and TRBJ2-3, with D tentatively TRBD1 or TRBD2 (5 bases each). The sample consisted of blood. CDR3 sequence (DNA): TGTGCCAGTAGTATTGGGGGAAGGGTAACAGATACGCAGTATTTT. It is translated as CASSIGGRVTDTQYF.